The sample holds a few counts of the clone carrying this TCR beta chain. The antigen is not known. Germline V lookup: CDR1 SGHTA, CDR2 FQGNSA. V lost 5 bases, J lost 3 bases, and 17 bases lay in between. CDR3 length equals 16 residues. This record comes from a study of T cells in Graves' hyperthyroidism and ophthalmopathy. RNA transcripts provided the source from which TCR beta CDR3 regions were amplified. First-round RT-PCR of the TCR CDR3 relied on the HTBI primer set. Each CDR3 protein is one row after TCRdb ran MiXCR on the multiplex PCR reads. The table has 450,000 to 700,000 distinct CDR3 sequences, 40% to 55% seen once. Whole-study results and caveats: Model predictions of ophthalmopathy came a median around 6.5 months before onset.

Source material: peripheral blood or thyroid tissue (not recorded which). This chain links TRBV7-2 with TRBJ2-1; D ambiguous. The receptor was derived from a woman aged 18-29 years with Graves' hyperthyroidism. This CDR3 is CASSPPIARSYNEQFF. In nucleotides, the CDR3 is TGTGCCAGCAGCCCGCCGATAGCCAGAAGCTACAATGAGCAGTTCTTC. Using reference TRBV7-2 and TRBJ2-1 for the parts outside the CDR3, the full variable domain is GAGVSQSPSNKVTEKGKDVELRCDPISGHTALYWYRQSLGQGLEFLIYFQGNSAPDKSGLPSDRFSAERTGGSVSTLTIQRTQQEDSAVYLCASSPPIARSYNEQFFGPGTRLTVL.